This T cell receptor beta chain was documented in a study of T-cell reconstitution after alpha-beta-depleted transplantation in children. This clonotype was seen ten or more times. Its antigen is undetermined. V lost 0 bases and J 2 bases, leaving 7 bases between the germline ends. Per the germline V gene, CDR1 is LGHNA and CDR2 is YNFKEQ. This CDR3 has 14 residues. Study results and caveats: Roughly two months post-transplant, alpha-beta T cells reportedly originated from several hundred graft clones that had expanded. Some patients showed high day-60 TCRbeta diversity, which derived from surviving recipient T cells and thymic progenitors. A year post-transplant, T-cell counts and diversity derived mostly from newly produced T cells.

As it was prepared, the TCRbeta library received unique molecular identifiers. Via MiXCR, TCRdb re-called the PCR reads, giving one row per CDR3 protein. The sample gives a few hundred thousand distinct CDR3 sequences, more than 20% of which show up once; around 2.5% is in the top ten. The receptor was isolated from a girl between 2 and 10 years old with Fanconi anemia, due to receive a stem cell transplant. The V gene is TRBV4-2, the J gene TRBJ1-2; the D is unclear. The sequenced sample was PBMCs, obtained before TCRalphabeta/CD19-depleted stem cell transplant. The CDR3 sequence is CASSQDLGNYGYTF. The CDR3 DNA reads as TGTGCCAGCAGCCAAGATTTAGGGAACTATGGCTACACCTTC.